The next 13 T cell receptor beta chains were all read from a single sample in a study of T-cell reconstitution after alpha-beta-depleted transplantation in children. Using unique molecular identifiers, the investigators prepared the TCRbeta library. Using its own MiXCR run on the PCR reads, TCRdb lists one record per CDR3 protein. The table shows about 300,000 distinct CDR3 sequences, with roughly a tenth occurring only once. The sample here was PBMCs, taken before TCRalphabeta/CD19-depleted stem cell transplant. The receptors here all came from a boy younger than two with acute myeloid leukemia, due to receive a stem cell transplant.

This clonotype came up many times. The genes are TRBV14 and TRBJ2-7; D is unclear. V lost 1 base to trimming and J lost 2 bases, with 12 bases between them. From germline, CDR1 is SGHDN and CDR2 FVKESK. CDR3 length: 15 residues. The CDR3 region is CASSQGSARPYEQYF. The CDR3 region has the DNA TGTGCCAGCAGCCAAGGCTCGGCTAGACCCTACGAGCAGTACTTC.

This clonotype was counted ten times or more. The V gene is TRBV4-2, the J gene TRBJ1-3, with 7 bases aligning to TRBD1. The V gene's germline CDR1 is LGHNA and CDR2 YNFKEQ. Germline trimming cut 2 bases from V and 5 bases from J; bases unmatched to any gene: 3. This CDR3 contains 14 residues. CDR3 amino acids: CASSQSTGRNTIYF. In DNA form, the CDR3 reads TGTGCCAGCAGCCAATCGACAGGGAGAAACACCATATATTTT.

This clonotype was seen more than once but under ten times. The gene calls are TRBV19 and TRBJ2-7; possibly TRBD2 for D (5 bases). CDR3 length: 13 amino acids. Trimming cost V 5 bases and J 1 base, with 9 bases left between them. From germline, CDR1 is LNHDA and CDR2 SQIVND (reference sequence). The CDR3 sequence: CASSVTNSYEQYF. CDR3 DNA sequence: TGTGCCAGTAGTGTGACTAATTCCTACGAGCAGTACTTC. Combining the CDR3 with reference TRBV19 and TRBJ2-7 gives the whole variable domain DGGITQSPKYLFRKEGQNVTLSCEQNLNHDAMYWYRQDPGQGLRLIYYSQIVNDFQKGDIAEGYSVSREKKESFPLTVTSAQKNPTAFYLCASSVTNSYEQYFGPGTRLTVT.

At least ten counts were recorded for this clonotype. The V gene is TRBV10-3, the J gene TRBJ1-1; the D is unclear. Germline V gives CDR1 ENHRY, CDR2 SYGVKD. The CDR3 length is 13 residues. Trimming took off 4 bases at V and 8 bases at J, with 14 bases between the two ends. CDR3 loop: CAISGPVLSEAFF. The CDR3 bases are TGTGCCATCAGTGGGCCTGTATTGTCCGAAGCTTTCTTT.

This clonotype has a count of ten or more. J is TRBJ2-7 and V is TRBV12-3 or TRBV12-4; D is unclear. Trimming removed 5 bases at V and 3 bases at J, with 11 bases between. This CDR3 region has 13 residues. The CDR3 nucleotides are TGTGCCAGCAGTCCCGGACGGATCTACGAGCAGTACTTC. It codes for CASSPGRIYEQYF.

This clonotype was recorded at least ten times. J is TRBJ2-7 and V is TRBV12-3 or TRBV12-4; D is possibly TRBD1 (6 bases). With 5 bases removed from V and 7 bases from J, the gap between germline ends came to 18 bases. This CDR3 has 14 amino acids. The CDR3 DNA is TGTGCCAGCAGTCCTGGAGGACAGCTCCGGGAGCAGTACTTC. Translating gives CASSPGGQLREQYF.

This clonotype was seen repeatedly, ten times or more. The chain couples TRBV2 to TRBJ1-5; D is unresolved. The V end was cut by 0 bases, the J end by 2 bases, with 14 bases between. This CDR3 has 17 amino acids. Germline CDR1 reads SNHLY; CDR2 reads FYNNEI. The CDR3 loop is CASSEASSSLGNQPQHF. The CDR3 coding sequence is TGTGCCAGCAGTGAAGCGTCTAGCAGCTTGGGCAATCAGCCCCAGCATTTT.

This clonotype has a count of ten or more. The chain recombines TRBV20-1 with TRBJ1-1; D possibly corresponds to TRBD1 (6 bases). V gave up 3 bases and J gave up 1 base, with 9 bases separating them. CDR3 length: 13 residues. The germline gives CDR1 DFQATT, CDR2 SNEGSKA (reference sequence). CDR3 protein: CSARTGANTEAFF. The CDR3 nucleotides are TGCAGTGCTAGGACAGGTGCGAACACTGAAGCTTTCTTT.

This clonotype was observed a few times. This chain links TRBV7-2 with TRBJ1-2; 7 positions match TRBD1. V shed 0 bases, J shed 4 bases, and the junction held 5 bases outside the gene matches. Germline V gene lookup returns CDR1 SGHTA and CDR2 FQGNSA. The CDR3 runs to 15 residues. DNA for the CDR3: TGTGCCAGCAGCTTAGCCCGGACAGGACCCTATGGCTACACCTTC. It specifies CASSLARTGPYGYTF.

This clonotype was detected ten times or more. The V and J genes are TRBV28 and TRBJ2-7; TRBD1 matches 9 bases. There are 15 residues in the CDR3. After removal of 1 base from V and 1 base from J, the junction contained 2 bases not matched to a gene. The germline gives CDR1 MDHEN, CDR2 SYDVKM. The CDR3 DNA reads TGTGCCAGCAGTTTATTCGGGACAGGGTCCTACGAGCAGTACTTC. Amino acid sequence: CASSLFGTGSYEQYF.

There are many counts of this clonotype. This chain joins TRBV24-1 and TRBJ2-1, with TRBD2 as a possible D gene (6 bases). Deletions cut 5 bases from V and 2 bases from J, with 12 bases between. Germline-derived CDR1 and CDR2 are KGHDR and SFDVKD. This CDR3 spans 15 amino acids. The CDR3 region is CATSGTKRPYNEQFF. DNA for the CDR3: TGTGCCACCAGTGGGACTAAGCGCCCCTACAATGAGCAGTTCTTC.

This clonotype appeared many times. This CDR3 reads CASSHWGTGPQETQYF. DNA of the CDR3: TGTGCCAGCAGTCACTGGGGGACAGGGCCTCAAGAGACCCAGTACTTC. The J gene is TRBJ2-5, the V gene TRBV28; 9 bases match TRBD1. Germline V gene sequence: CDR1 MDHEN, CDR2 SYDVKM. The J segment lost 2 bases and the V segment lost 5 bases, leaving 9 bases of the junction unmatched. This CDR3 is built from 16 residues.

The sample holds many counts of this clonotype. The CDR3 coding sequence is TGTGCCAGCAGTTTCGGCGGGAGGGTTATCTACGAGCAGTACTTC. It encodes CASSFGGRVIYEQYF. The chain combines TRBV27 with TRBJ2-7, with 9 bases aligning to TRBD2. The CDR3 covers 15 residues. V lost 3 bases and J lost 3; bases outside the gene matches: 6. In germline, CDR1 is MNHEY, CDR2 SMNVEV (reference sequence).